The following is a T cell receptor (beta chain) sequence with its context. Clones were sequenced by immunoSEQ multiplex PCR, and TCRdb holds only the in-frame ones, with some missing. The data hold around 190,000 clones, with approximately 78% observed a single time. The entry originates in a study of blood T cell repertoires in COVID-19. Study-wide background: The United States, Italy and Spain provided the acute and convalescent COVID-19 samples.

Participants came from fewer than 25 US areas, aged roughly 18 to 89 years. Clinical history as reported by participants underpinned cohort assignment. The ends were cut back, 3 bases at V and 6 bases at J, with 14 bases in the middle. The CDR3 runs 14 residues. The germline CDR1 and CDR2 sequences are SGHAT and FQNNGV. This sequence was found in a man aged 35 to 55 who had recovered from COVID-19. The J gene is TRBJ2-5, the V gene TRBV11-2; tentative D call: TRBD1 (6 bases). The sample was PBMCs or T cells enriched from blood (not recorded which). The CDR3: CASSLQGSRKTQYF. The CDR3 bases are TGTGCCAGCAGCTTGCAGGGGTCAAGGAAGACCCAGTACTTC.